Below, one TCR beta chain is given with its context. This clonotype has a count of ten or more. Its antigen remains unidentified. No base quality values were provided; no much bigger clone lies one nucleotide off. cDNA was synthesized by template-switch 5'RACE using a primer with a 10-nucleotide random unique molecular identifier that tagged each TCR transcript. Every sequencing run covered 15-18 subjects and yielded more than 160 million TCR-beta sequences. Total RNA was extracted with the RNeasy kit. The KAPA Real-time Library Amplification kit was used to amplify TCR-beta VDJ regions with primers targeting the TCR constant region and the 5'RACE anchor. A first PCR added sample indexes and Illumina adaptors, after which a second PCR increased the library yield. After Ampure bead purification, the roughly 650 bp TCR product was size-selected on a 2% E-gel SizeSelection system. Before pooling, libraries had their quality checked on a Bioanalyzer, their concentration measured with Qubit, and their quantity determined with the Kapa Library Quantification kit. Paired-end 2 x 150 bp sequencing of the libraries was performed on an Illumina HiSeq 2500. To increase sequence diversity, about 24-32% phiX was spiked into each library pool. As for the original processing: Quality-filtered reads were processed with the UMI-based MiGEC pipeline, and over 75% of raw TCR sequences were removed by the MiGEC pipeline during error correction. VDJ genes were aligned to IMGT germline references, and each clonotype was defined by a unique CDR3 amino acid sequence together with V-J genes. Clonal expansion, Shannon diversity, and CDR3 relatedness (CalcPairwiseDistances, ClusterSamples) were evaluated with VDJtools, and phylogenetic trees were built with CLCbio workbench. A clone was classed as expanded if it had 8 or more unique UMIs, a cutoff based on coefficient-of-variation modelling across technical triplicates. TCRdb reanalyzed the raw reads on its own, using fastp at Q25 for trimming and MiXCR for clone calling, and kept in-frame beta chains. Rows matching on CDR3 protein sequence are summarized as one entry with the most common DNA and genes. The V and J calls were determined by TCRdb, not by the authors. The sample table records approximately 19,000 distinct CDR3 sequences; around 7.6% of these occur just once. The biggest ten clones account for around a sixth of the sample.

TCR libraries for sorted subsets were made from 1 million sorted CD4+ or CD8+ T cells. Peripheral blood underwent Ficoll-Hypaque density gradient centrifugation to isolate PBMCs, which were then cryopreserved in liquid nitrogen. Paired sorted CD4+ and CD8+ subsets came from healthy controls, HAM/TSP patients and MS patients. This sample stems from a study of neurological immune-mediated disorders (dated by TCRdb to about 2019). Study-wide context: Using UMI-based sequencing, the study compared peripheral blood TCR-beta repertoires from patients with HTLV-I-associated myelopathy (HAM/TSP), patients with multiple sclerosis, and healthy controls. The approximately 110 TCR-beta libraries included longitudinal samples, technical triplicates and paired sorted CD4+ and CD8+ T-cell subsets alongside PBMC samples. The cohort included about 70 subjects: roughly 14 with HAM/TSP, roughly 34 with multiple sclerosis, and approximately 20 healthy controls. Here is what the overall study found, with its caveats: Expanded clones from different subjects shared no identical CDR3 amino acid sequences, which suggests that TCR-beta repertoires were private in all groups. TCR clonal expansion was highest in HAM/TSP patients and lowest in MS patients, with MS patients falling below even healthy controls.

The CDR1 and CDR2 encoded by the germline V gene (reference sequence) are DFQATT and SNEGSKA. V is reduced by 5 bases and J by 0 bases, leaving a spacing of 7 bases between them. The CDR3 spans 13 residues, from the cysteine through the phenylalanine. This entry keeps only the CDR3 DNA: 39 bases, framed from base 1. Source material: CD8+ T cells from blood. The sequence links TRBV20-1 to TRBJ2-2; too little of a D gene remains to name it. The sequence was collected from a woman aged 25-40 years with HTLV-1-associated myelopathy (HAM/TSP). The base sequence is TGCAGTGCTCAACCCGCGAACACCGGGGAGCTGTTTTTT. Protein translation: CSAQPANTGELFF.